The clone carrying this T cell receptor beta chain appeared many times. What it recognizes is unknown. This sample was taken from a study of T-cell memory formation after mild COVID-19. Study observations and caveats: CD4+ bias marked clones expanding day 15 to 37, unlike balanced contracting clones. The authors left the SARS-CoV-2 specificity of second-wave clones peaking on day 37 unconfirmed. Contracting clones localized mainly to CM and EM when CD4+ and mainly to EMRA when CD8+.

J gave up 1 base and V 4 bases, and 4 bases lay outside the gene matches. CDR1 is SNHLY, CDR2 FYNNEI, per germline. The CDR3 is made up of 15 amino acids. TCR alpha and TCR beta cDNA libraries carrying sample barcodes and UMIs were produced by 5'RACE using constant-segment primers. TCRdb re-called the 5' RACE reads through MiXCR, storing one row per CDR3 protein. The sample lists 100,000 to 150,000 distinct CDR3 sequences, about 15% occurring once. Sequenced material: PBMCs or a T cell subset sorted from them (not recorded which). V and J are TRBV2 and TRBJ2-3; 8 bases line up with TRBD2. This receptor was identified in a man between 18 and 29 years old who had mild COVID-19 (a few samples of this study predate the infection). Cell type and time point are not known. CDR3 sequence reads: CASSVGRGGTDTQYF. CDR3 in DNA: TGTGCCAGCAGTGTCGGGCGGGGGGGCACAGATACGCAGTATTTT.